These 23 T cell receptor beta chains share one sample of origin, sequenced in a study of shared clonotypes between healthy human individuals. Measured with immunoSEQ multiplex PCR; TCRdb has only the in-frame clones, and not every one. This sample carries roughly 650,000 clones, roughly 96% of them seen once, and the ten largest clones take roughly 0.1%. CD8 cells classed as naive were CD45RO-negative and positively selected for CCR7, excluding terminally differentiated effector memory CD45RA+ cells. Sequenced sample: naive CD8+ T cells sorted from blood. These receptors were obtained from a woman in her 30s in good health.

In the case of this clone: Distinct nucleotide sequences in the sample also encode this CDR3. This chain connects TRBV27 to TRBJ1-2, with TRBD1 matching 7 bases. CDR3 length: 14 residues. Germline V lookup: CDR1 MNHEY, CDR2 SMNVEV (reference sequence). Unmatched junction bases numbered 2, after V lost 2 bases and J lost 2 bases. For the CDR3, the DNA is TGTGCCAGCAGTTTACAGGGGGGCAACTATGGCTACACCTTC. It specifies CASSLQGGNYGYTF.

This chain connects TRBV10-2 to TRBJ2-7; D call uncertain. Trimming stripped 2 bases from V and 2 bases from J, with 7 bases between. Germline V CDR1 and CDR2: WSHSY, SAAADI. This CDR3 region has 13 residues. The CDR3 here is CASSEAMTYEQYF. In DNA form, the CDR3 reads TGCGCCAGCAGTGAGGCTATGACCTACGAGCAGTACTTC.

The chain couples TRBV2 to TRBJ2-3; 8 nucleotides align to TRBD2. This CDR3 is built from 14 residues. V gave up 7 bases and J gave up 4 bases; unmatched junction bases: 7. CDR1 is SNHLY, CDR2 FYNNEI, per germline. The CDR3 region has the DNA TGTGCCAGCATGCGGGAGGTACCCCCAGATACGCAGTATTTT. Its protein is CASMREVPPDTQYF.

The chain carries TRBV6-1 and TRBJ2-7; tentative D call: TRBD1 (6 bases). This CDR3 is built from 11 residues. The germline V gene has CDR1 MNHNS and CDR2 SASEGT. V was pared by 8 bases and J by 6 bases, with 11 bases between. The CDR3 coding sequence is TGTGCCAGCGGGCAGGGGCGCGAGCAGTACTTC. Translation: CASGQGREQYF.

The gene calls are TRBV28 and TRBJ2-1; no reliable D call. The ends were cut back, 6 bases at V and 2 bases at J, with 11 bases in the middle. Germline CDR1 MDHEN, CDR2 SYDVKM. This CDR3 region has 14 residues. CDR3 in DNA: TGTGCCAGCAGCGGGTCCATAACCTACAATGAGCAGTTCTTC. This encodes CASSGSITYNEQFF.

This clone was observed a single time. The chain is built from TRBV6-1 and TRBJ2-1, with 7 positions matching TRBD2. V shed 1 base and J 5 bases; nucleotides not matched to a gene: 11. CDR1 and CDR2 (germline): MNHNS, SASEGT. CDR3 length: 17 residues. The CDR3 nucleotides are TGTGCCAGCAGTGAAGTTCCTGGCGGGAGCGGGAACAATGAGCAGTTCTTC. This codes for CASSEVPGGSGNNEQFF.

This chain uses TRBV7-3 with TRBJ2-1; 8 nucleotides align to TRBD1. The CDR3 is made up of 15 amino acids. Germline CDR1 is SGHTA and CDR2 is FQGTGA. Unmatched junction bases numbered 8, after V lost 4 bases and J lost 6 bases. In DNA form, the CDR3 reads TGTGCCAGCAGCTCGGACAGGGATCCATTCAATGAGCAGTTCTTC. Amino acid sequence: CASSSDRDPFNEQFF.

The count of this clone is one. This chain links TRBV28 with TRBJ1-2, with a possible D match to TRBD1 (5 bases). Germline CDR1 is MDHEN and CDR2 is SYDVKM. V was pared by 5 bases and J by 3 bases, with 16 bases between. This CDR3 has 15 residues. CDR3 nucleotide sequence: TGTGCCAGCAGTCCCCAGGGAGAGAGTTACTATGGCTACACCTTC. Encoded protein: CASSPQGESYYGYTF.

The CDR3 sequence is CASSSQGYEQYF. Written as DNA, the CDR3 is TGTGCCAGCAGCTCACAGGGCTACGAGCAGTACTTC. V and J are TRBV5-6 and TRBJ2-7; weak D call: TRBD1 (6 bases). The V end was cut by 3 bases, the J end by 3 bases, with 7 bases between. The CDR3 consists of 12 residues. CDR1 is SGHDT, CDR2 YYEEEE, per germline.

The chain recombines TRBV7-6 with TRBJ2-1; 11 bases are shared with TRBD2. The junction had 3 bases not matched to a gene; V was cut back by 1 base and J by 7 bases. Germline assignment: CDR1 SGHVS and CDR2 FNYEAQ. CDR3 length equals 15 residues. This CDR3 is CASSLGLAGGNEQFF. The CDR3 region has the DNA TGTGCCAGCAGCTTAGGCCTAGCGGGAGGTAATGAGCAGTTCTTC.

The chain carries TRBV2 and TRBJ2-1, with D possibly TRBD2 on 5 matching bases. The CDR3 extends over 12 amino acids. From germline, CDR1 is SNHLY and CDR2 FYNNEI. Trimming took off 8 bases at V and 7 bases at J, with 12 bases between the two ends. CDR3 coding DNA: TGTGCCAGCGAGGGTCATGGGAATGAGCAGTTCTTC. This translates into CASEGHGNEQFF.

V and J are TRBV7-2 and TRBJ2-5; a possible D gene is TRBD1 (5 bases). The DNA matches TRBJ2-7 better at its end, which makes the J call doubtful. The germline V gene encodes CDR1 SGHTA and CDR2 FQGNSA. This CDR3 is built from 15 residues. The CDR3 DNA follows: TGTGCCAGCAGCTTAGGATTGGGCAGGGCCTACGAGCAGTACTTC. Encoded protein: CASSLGLGRAYEQYF.

This chain uses TRBV30 with TRBJ2-6; D not resolved. The CDR3 runs to 14 residues. V lost 5 bases to trimming and J lost 0 bases, with 8 bases between them. Germline CDR1 reads GTSNPN; CDR2 reads SVGIG (reference sequence). CDR3 sequence reads: CAWAVGSGANVLTF. The CDR3 DNA is TGTGCCTGGGCGGTCGGCTCTGGGGCCAACGTCCTGACTTTC.

In this sample, this clone turned up once. The V gene is TRBV19, the J gene TRBJ1-4; D call uncertain. Germline CDR1 LNHDA, CDR2 SQIVND (reference sequence). Deletions cut 0 bases from V and 3 bases from J, with 17 bases between. The CDR3 is 18 residues long. CDR3: CASSIDEGIWPSNEKLFF. The CDR3 DNA is TGTGCCAGTAGTATAGACGAGGGAATTTGGCCGTCTAATGAAAAACTGTTTTTT. Supplemented by reference TRBV19 and TRBJ1-4, the full variable domain reads DGGITQSPKYLFRKEGQNVTLSCEQNLNHDAMYWYRQDPGQGLRLIYYSQIVNDFQKGDIAEGYSVSREKKESFPLTVTSAQKNPTAFYLCASSIDEGIWPSNEKLFFGSGTQLSVL.

The genes are TRBV7-9 and TRBJ1-5, with TRBD1 matching over 9 bases. The J segment lost 4 bases and the V segment lost 6 bases, leaving 10 bases of the junction unmatched. Germline CDR1 SEHNR, CDR2 FQNEAQ (reference sequence). This CDR3 spans 16 amino acids. CDR3: CASSLIGQGINQPQHF. As DNA, the CDR3 is TGTGCCAGCAGTTTAATCGGACAGGGGATAAATCAGCCCCAGCATTTT.

The chain is built from TRBV27 and TRBJ2-7; D gene unclear. This CDR3 has 14 residues. Per the germline V gene, CDR1 is MNHEY and CDR2 is SMNVEV (reference sequence). Trimming took off 4 bases at V and 2 bases at J, with 12 bases between the two ends. The CDR3 loop reads CASSYFEGPYEQYF. The CDR3 DNA reads TGTGCCAGCAGTTACTTCGAAGGGCCCTACGAGCAGTACTTC.

The J gene is TRBJ2-1, the V gene TRBV13; D remains unclear. The germline V gene encodes CDR1 PRHDT and CDR2 FYEKMQ (reference sequence). With 2 bases removed from V and 0 bases from J, the gap between germline ends came to 11 bases. This CDR3 spans 16 amino acids. The CDR3 bases are TGTGCCAGCAGCTTAACTCCTGATAGCTCCTACAATGAGCAGTTCTTC. Translated, it gives CASSLTPDSSYNEQFF.

This chain uses TRBV5-4 with TRBJ1-1; D is perhaps TRBD1 (5 bases). V lost 0 bases, J lost 0 bases, and 9 bases lay in between. The CDR3 is 15 residues long. CDR1 is SGHNT and CDR2 is YYREEE in the germline V gene (reference sequence). In nucleotides, the CDR3 is TGTGCCAGCAGCTTGGGGTGGGGGGTGAACACTGAAGCTTTCTTT. It yields the protein CASSLGWGVNTEAFF.

This clone is a singleton in its sample. The chain couples TRBV28 to TRBJ2-7, with TRBD2 matching over 7 bases. CDR1 and CDR2 (germline): MDHEN, SYDVKM. Trimming took 6 bases from V and 4 from J; bases not matched to a gene: 9. The CDR3 has 14 amino acids. The CDR3 sequence: CASSQGGREYEQYF. DNA for the CDR3: TGTGCCAGCAGCCAGGGTGGGCGGGAGTACGAGCAGTACTTC.

This clone was seen once. The chain links TRBV19 to TRBJ2-7; weak D call: TRBD1 (6 bases). From germline, CDR1 is LNHDA and CDR2 SQIVND (reference sequence). The CDR3 loop spans 14 amino acids. V was cut by 7 bases and J by 2 bases, with 15 bases left in between. The CDR3 loop reads CASTPDSGTYEQYF. The DNA of the CDR3 is TGTGCCAGTACCCCGGACAGTGGTACCTACGAGCAGTACTTC.

CDR3: CASSIVGSYNEQFF. As DNA, the CDR3 is TGTGCCAGTAGTATAGTGGGCTCCTACAATGAGCAGTTCTTC. V gene TRBV19 combines with J gene TRBJ2-1; D remains unclear. The ends were cut back, 1 base at V and 0 bases at J, with 4 bases in the middle. This CDR3 is built from 14 residues. Germline CDR1 is LNHDA and CDR2 is SQIVND (reference sequence).

About this clone: Other nucleotide sequences from this sample produce the same CDR3. V gene TRBV27 combines with J gene TRBJ2-7; D not certain. CDR1 MNHEY and CDR2 SMNVEV come from the germline V gene (reference sequence). Trimming removed 5 bases from V and 0 bases from J, with 5 bases in between. This CDR3 is 12 amino acids long. Here the CDR3 DNA reads TGTGCCAGCAGTCCCAGCTCCTACGAGCAGTACTTC. Encoded protein: CASSPSSYEQYF.

This clone was observed once. The chain carries TRBV5-1 and TRBJ2-1; 14 bases line up with TRBD2. The CDR3 is 17 residues long. J gave up 4 bases and V 4 bases, and 7 bases lay outside the gene matches. CDR1 and CDR2 (germline): SGHRS, YFSETQ. The chain's CDR3 is CASSPGLAGEAYNEQFF. CDR3 nucleotides: TGCGCCAGCAGCCCGGGACTAGCGGGAGAAGCATACAATGAGCAGTTCTTC.